The T cell receptor beta chain described here comes from a study of T cell responses to AZD1222 COVID-19 vaccine. Trimming took 4 bases from V and 1 from J, leaving 16 bases between them. This CDR3 spans 16 amino acids. CDR1 and CDR2 (germline): MNHEY, SVGEGT. Measured with immunoSEQ multiplex PCR; TCRdb has only the in-frame clones, and not every one. The table records 84,000 or so clones, 86% of them present only once. The TCR sequence derives from an adult in good health. The starting material was peripheral blood, obtained on day 0 of AZD1222 vaccination. V is TRBV6-2 or TRBV6-3 and J is TRBJ2-5, with a possible D match to TRBD2 (5 bases). CDR3 amino acids: CASSSIPTRGQETQYF. In nucleotides, the CDR3 is TGTGCCAGCAGTTCAATACCTACCCGGGGCCAAGAGACCCAGTACTTC.